This TCR beta chain came from a study of cytomegalovirus exposure and HLA in healthy donors. Study overall: In a previous analysis, nearly 120 million unique TCR beta sequences were found from 150 million to 200 million T cells. Study-wide points: A later analysis, which compared TCR beta chains of equal frequency, found the HLA-associated ones more clonally expanded.

This CDR3 has 14 residues. V was shortened by 0 bases and J by 7 bases, with 13 bases between the two germline ends. Germline values: CDR1 SGHRS, CDR2 YFSETQ. This donor had no CMV serostatus on record. PCR employed 60 Vbeta and 13 Jbeta primers. The repertoire was sequenced with immunoSEQ multiplex PCR; TCRdb's copy has only in-frame clones and lacks some. The top ten clones hold more than 7% of a sample with about 98,000 clones, about 70% of them seen once. A note on this clone: Its antigen remains unidentified.

The source of this sequence is a human donor in good health. The rearrangement joins TRBV5-1 to TRBJ1-2, with unresolved D. Sequenced: PBMCs. The CDR3 loop is CASSLAFTSSGYTF. As DNA, the CDR3 is TGCGCCAGCAGCTTGGCCTTCACTTCCTCTGGCTACACCTTC.